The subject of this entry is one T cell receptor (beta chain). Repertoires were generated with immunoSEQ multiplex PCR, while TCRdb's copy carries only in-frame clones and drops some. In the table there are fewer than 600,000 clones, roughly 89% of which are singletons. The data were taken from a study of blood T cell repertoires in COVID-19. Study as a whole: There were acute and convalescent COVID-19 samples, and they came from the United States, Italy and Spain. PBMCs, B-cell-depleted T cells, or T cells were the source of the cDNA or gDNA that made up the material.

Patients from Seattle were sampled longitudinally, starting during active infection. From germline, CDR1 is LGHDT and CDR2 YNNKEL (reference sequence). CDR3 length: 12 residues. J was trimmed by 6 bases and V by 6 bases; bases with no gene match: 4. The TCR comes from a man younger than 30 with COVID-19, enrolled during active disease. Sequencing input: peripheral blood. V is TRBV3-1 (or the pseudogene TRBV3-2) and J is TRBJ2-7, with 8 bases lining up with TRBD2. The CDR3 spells CASSTGGSEQYF. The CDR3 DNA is TGTGCCAGCAGTACGGGGGGGAGCGAGCAGTACTTC.